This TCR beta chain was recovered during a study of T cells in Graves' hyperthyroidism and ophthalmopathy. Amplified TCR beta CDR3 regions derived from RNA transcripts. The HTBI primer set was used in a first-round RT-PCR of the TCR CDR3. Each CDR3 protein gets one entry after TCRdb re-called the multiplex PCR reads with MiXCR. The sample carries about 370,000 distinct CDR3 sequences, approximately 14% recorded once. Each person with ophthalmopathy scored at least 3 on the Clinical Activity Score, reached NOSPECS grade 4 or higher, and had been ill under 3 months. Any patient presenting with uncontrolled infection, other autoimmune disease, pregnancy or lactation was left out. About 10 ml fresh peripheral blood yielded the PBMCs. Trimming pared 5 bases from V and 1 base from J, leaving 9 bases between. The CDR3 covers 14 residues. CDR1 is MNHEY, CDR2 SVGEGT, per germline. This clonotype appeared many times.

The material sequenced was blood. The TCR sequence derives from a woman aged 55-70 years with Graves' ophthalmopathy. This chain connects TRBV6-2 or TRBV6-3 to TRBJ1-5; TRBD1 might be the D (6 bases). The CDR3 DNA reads TGTGCCAGCAGTGCCGGGACAAGCAATCAGCCCCAGCATTTT. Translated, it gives CASSAGTSNQPQHF.